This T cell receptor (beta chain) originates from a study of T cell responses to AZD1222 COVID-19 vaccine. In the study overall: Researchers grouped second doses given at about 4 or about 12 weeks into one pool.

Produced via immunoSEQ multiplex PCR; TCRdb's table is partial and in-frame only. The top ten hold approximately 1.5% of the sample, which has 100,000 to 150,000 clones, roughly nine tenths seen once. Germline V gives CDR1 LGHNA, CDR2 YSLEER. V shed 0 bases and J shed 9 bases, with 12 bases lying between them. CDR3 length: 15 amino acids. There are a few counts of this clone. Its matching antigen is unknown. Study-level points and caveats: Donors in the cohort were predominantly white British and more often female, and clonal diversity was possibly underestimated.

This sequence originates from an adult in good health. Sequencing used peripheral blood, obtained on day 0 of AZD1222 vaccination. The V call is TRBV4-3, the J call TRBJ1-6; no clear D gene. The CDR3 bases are TGCGCCAGCAGCCAAGATATGGCAGGACTTTCACCCCTCCACTTT. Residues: CASSQDMAGLSPLHF.